This T cell receptor beta chain comes out of a study of T cells in tuberculosis. Study in general: In South Africa, adults with active tuberculosis were compared with IGRA-negative and latently infected IGRA-positive adolescents. Whole-study findings and limits: Active tuberculosis TCR-alpha repertoires lay closer to GMM-specific TCRs than IGRA-negative controls, suggesting clonal expansion. Samples were chosen by availability of cryopreserved specimens. Smaller alpha distances in active tuberculosis partly reflected shorter CDR3-alpha lengths.

Profiling relied on immunoSEQ multiplex PCR, and the TCRdb table lists in-frame clones only, not all of them. The sample gives about 34,000 clones, 97% of which show up once; 6.2% is in the top ten. As concerns this clone: The antigen remains unidentified.

Sequencing used PBMCs. This TCR was sampled from a donor aged 10-30 years with latent tuberculosis or without tuberculosis infection.

CDR3 sequence (DNA): TGTGCCATCAGTGAGCGGGACTATGGCTACACCTTC. It encodes CAISERDYGYTF. The gene calls are TRBV10-3 and TRBJ1-2; D not resolved. CDR1 and CDR2 from the germline V gene are ENHRY and SYGVKD. The CDR3 contains 12 residues. V was shortened by 2 bases and J by 3 bases, with 4 bases between the two germline ends.